The clone carrying this TCR beta chain was recorded at least ten times. This specimen comes from a study of response to subunit inactivated influenza vaccine. Trimming removed 3 bases at V and 4 bases at J, with 12 bases between. The V gene's germline CDR1 is SGHVS and CDR2 FQNEAQ. The CDR3 loop spans 15 amino acids. TCRdb re-called the RT-PCR reads through MiXCR, storing one row per CDR3 protein. The sample lists roughly 620,000 distinct CDR3 sequences; roughly 12% were seen once. The sample was also linked to a second study, of T cells expressing NK-cell markers. As reported in that work: TCR beta cDNA was made by 5'RACE template switching with UMIs. Clones of NKG2C+ T cells that had expanded were of unclear HCMV specificity.

The rearrangement uses TRBV7-8 and TRBJ1-4; tentative D call: TRBD1 (6 bases). The clonotype comes from a man between 50 and 59 years old who received an inactivated influenza vaccine. The starting material was PBMCs from blood, obtained on the day of vaccination. The CDR3 DNA reads TGTGCCAGCAGCTTCGAGGGGGGGCGTAATGAAAAACTGTTTTTT. This sequence encodes CASSFEGGRNEKLFF.